These 27 T cell receptor beta chains were all obtained from the same sample, sequenced in a study. The TRBV12-4/TRBJ1-2 clonotypes were amplified using barcode primers with ligated adaptors. TCRdb recomputed calls from the multiplex PCR reads with MiXCR, one row per CDR3 protein. The sample has under 1,000 distinct CDR3 sequences, about 3.4% seen once. What was sequenced was naive CD4+ T cells sorted from blood. Documented subset: naive CD4+ T cells, CD4+CD45RA+CD25-. These receptors originate from a female donor with breast cancer.

In its sample, this clonotype is medium-sized. This chain joins TRBV12-3 or TRBV12-4 and TRBJ1-2, with unresolved D. V lost 6 bases and J lost 3, with 11 bases in between. The CDR3 is 13 amino acids. The DNA of the CDR3 is TGTGCCAGCAGCTTGATAAGGGACTATGGCTACACCTTC. Protein sequence: CASSLIRDYGYTF.

In its sample, this clonotype is medium-sized (0.01 to 0.1%). The chain links TRBV12-3 or TRBV12-4 to TRBJ1-2; TRBD1 is a possible D gene (6 bases). The CDR3 runs to 18 residues. Between the trimmed V and J ends, which lost 3 bases and 2 bases, there was a span of 22 bases. CDR3 in amino acids: CASSFEFSRTGTNYGYTF. The CDR3 bases are TGTGCCAGCAGTTTCGAGTTTAGTAGAACAGGGACGAACTATGGCTACACCTTC.

This clonotype came up a few times. The chain employs TRBV12-3 or TRBV12-4 and TRBJ1-2; D gene ambiguous. The V gene lost 5 bases and the J gene lost 2 bases, with 6 bases spanning the gap. This CDR3 has 12 residues. In DNA form, the CDR3 reads TGTGCCAGCAGTGGAGCAAACTATGGCTACACCTTC. Amino acid sequence: CASSGANYGYTF.

This clonotype showed up many times. The gene calls are TRBV12-3 or TRBV12-4 and TRBJ1-2; TRBD1 matches 10 bases. The CDR3 consists of 14 residues. The ends lost 8 bases at V and 5 bases at J; junction bases unmatched: 8. The CDR3 DNA is TGTGCCAGCTTCCCCGGGACAGGGGAGTATGGCTACACCTTC. This encodes CASFPGTGEYGYTF.

The J gene is TRBJ1-2, the V gene TRBV12-3 or TRBV12-4, with D maybe TRBD1 (6 bases). Trimming left V 9 bases short and J 8 bases short, with 19 bases between. The CDR3 consists of 13 residues. This CDR3 reads CASGTPKERGYTF. The CDR3, as DNA: TGTGCCAGTGGGACACCCAAAGAACGCGGCTACACCTTC.

By share of the sample, this clonotype is medium-sized. The chain couples TRBV12-5 to TRBJ1-2, with 8 bases fitting TRBD1. The CDR3 is 14 amino acids. Losses at the gene ends were 5 bases for V and 4 bases for J; bases not matched to a gene: 6. Germline loops: CDR1 LGHNT, CDR2 FRNRAP. The CDR3 DNA follows: TGTGCTAGTGGTCTTTCGGACAGGGCCTATGGCTACACCTTC. Translating it yields CASGLSDRAYGYTF.

In its sample, this clonotype is medium-sized (0.01 to 0.1%). J is TRBJ1-2 and V is TRBV12-3 or TRBV12-4; the D gene is possibly TRBD1 (5 bases). Trimming removed 5 bases at V and 6 bases at J, with 7 bases between. The CDR3 runs to 11 residues. Written as DNA, the CDR3 is TGTGCCAGCAGTCTAGGGGATGGCTACACCTTC. It specifies CASSLGDGYTF.

This clonotype is classed as medium-sized. The rearrangement uses TRBV12-3 or TRBV12-4 and TRBJ1-2; D perhaps matches TRBD1 (5 bases). The CDR3 spans 15 residues. The V gene lost 2 bases and the J gene lost 0 bases, with 10 bases spanning the gap. The CDR3: CASSLSTVSNYGYTF. CDR3 nucleotides: TGTGCCAGCAGTTTATCGACAGTTTCTAACTATGGCTACACCTTC.

This clonotype showed up many times. The chain has TRBV12-3 or TRBV12-4 and TRBJ1-2; tentative D call: TRBD1 (6 bases). The V end was cut by 4 bases, the J end by 4 bases, with 10 bases between. The CDR3 consists of 13 residues. This chain's CDR3 is CASSYRAAYGYTF. The CDR3 DNA is TGTGCCAGCAGTTACAGGGCTGCCTATGGCTACACCTTC.

Judged by abundance, this clonotype is large (0.1 to 1%). The genes are TRBV12-3 or TRBV12-4 and TRBJ1-2; 9 bases line up with TRBD1. V lost 6 bases to trimming and J lost 8 bases; unmatched junction nucleotides: 4. The CDR3 length is 12 residues. The CDR3 protein is CASSRDRDGYTF. The CDR3 nucleotides read TGTGCCAGCAGCAGGGACAGGGACGGCTACACCTTC.

By sample share, this clonotype is large. Here the CDR3 reads CASSWRQEEARGYTF. The CDR3 nucleotides read TGTGCCAGCAGTTGGAGACAGGAGGAAGCTCGTGGCTACACCTTC. The chain couples TRBV12-3 or TRBV12-4 to TRBJ1-2, with a possible D match to TRBD1 (6 bases). The CDR3 has 15 amino acids. V gave up 4 bases and J gave up 7 bases, with 19 bases separating them.

This clonotype is labeled as medium-sized. V usage is TRBV12-3 or TRBV12-4 and J usage is TRBJ1-2, with 7 bases lining up with TRBD1. The CDR3 loop spans 13 amino acids. J lost 4 bases, V lost 6 bases, and 5 bases had no gene match. This CDR3 reads CASSRQGPYGYTF. The DNA for the CDR3 is TGTGCCAGCAGCCGACAGGGCCCCTATGGCTACACCTTC.

This clonotype was seen at least ten times. This sequence joins TRBV12-3 or TRBV12-4 and TRBJ1-2, with TRBD1 as a possible D gene (5 bases). The ends were cut back, 4 bases at V and 5 bases at J, with 8 bases in the middle. This CDR3 spans 12 amino acids. The CDR3 reads CASSSRQYGYTF. In DNA, the CDR3 is TGTGCCAGCAGTTCAAGACAGTATGGCTACACCTTC.

The sample holds many counts of this clonotype. This chain joins TRBV12-3 or TRBV12-4 and TRBJ1-2; D might be TRBD1 (5 bases). The ends were cut back, 8 bases at V and 5 bases at J, with 18 bases in the middle. The CDR3 has 14 residues. The CDR3 coding sequence is TGTGCCAGCCTTCAGGGAATTAGAATATATGGCTACACCTTC. Amino acids: CASLQGIRIYGYTF.

By share, this clonotype counts as medium-sized (0.01 to 0.1%). This sequence joins TRBV12-3 or TRBV12-4 and TRBJ1-2; D is perhaps TRBD1 (6 bases). The V end lost 6 bases, the J end lost 1 base, and 21 bases lay between the germline ends. The CDR3 has 17 amino acids. Here the CDR3 DNA reads TGTGCCAGCAGCCCCACAGGGACGCAGTTTGTTAACTATGGCTACACCTTC. This gives the protein CASSPTGTQFVNYGYTF.

In its sample, this clonotype is medium-sized. J is TRBJ1-2 and V is TRBV12-3 or TRBV12-4, with D perhaps TRBD1 (6 bases). The CDR3 totals 13 residues. V was shortened by 4 bases and J by 2 bases, with 8 bases between the two germline ends. Here the CDR3 DNA reads TGTGCCAGCAGTTCCGACAGGAACTATGGCTACACCTTC. Its protein is CASSSDRNYGYTF.

This clonotype is termed medium-sized. J is TRBJ1-2 and V is TRBV12-3 or TRBV12-4; 9 nucleotides align to TRBD1. This CDR3 comprises 15 residues. Trimming at V came to 3 bases and at J to 2 bases, leaving 4 bases not matched to a gene. In DNA, the CDR3 is TGTGCCAGCAGTTTTGGGACAGGGAAGAACTATGGCTACACCTTC. Translating it yields CASSFGTGKNYGYTF.

This clonotype occurred many times. The chain uses TRBV12-3 or TRBV12-4 and TRBJ1-2; maybe TRBD1 (6 bases). Trimming took 5 bases from V and 3 from J, leaving 10 bases between them. The CDR3 extends over 13 amino acids. CDR3 bases: TGTGCCAGCAGTGCACAGGGCCACTATGGCTACACCTTC. It yields the protein CASSAQGHYGYTF.

This clonotype is deemed medium-sized. V usage is TRBV12-3 or TRBV12-4 and J usage is TRBJ1-2, with unresolved D. V shed 3 bases and J shed 6 bases, with 8 bases lying between them. CDR3 length: 12 residues. Here the CDR3 reads CASSLGRNGYTF. Here the CDR3 DNA reads TGTGCCAGCAGTTTGGGTAGGAATGGCTACACCTTC.

This clonotype is labeled medium-sized. The chain combines TRBV12-3 or TRBV12-4 with TRBJ1-2, with no clear D. CDR3 length: 12 amino acids. V lost 7 bases and J 8 bases, leaving 14 bases between the germline ends. CDR3 residues: CASNKDLGGYTF. The CDR3 nucleotides are TGTGCCAGCAATAAAGATCTCGGAGGCTACACCTTC.

This clonotype is large within its sample. This chain links TRBV12-3 or TRBV12-4 with TRBJ1-2; 8 bases are a match to TRBD1. The junction had 4 bases not matched to a gene; V was cut back by 5 bases and J by 5 bases. The CDR3 is made up of 13 amino acids. CDR3 coding DNA: TGTGCCAGCAGTCGGACAGGGATGTATGGCTACACCTTC. Its translation is CASSRTGMYGYTF.

The table lists this clonotype with many counts. The chain recombines TRBV12-3 or TRBV12-4 with TRBJ1-2; maybe TRBD1 (5 bases). This CDR3 contains 16 residues. V was clipped by 6 bases and J by 5 bases, with 22 bases between them. The CDR3 sequence is CASSRYGTENTYGYTF. The DNA of the CDR3 is TGTGCCAGCAGCCGATACGGGACTGAAAACACGTATGGCTACACCTTC.

This clonotype is medium-sized in the sample. The chain links TRBV12-3 or TRBV12-4 to TRBJ1-2; D gene unclear. V was shortened by 2 bases and J by 8 bases, with 12 bases between the two germline ends. The CDR3 extends over 13 amino acids. CDR3 DNA sequence: TGTGCCAGCAGTTTAAGGCCTCAGAGAGGCTACACCTTC. Protein sequence: CASSLRPQRGYTF.

This clonotype is judged medium-sized (0.01 to 0.1%). The chain carries TRBV12-3 or TRBV12-4 and TRBJ1-2, with D perhaps matching TRBD1 (6 bases). This CDR3 contains 13 residues. Trimming removed 6 bases from V and 8 bases from J, with 16 bases in between. DNA for the CDR3: TGTGCCAGCAGCTTCGGGACAACGGGAGGCTACACCTTC. Residues: CASSFGTTGGYTF.

Sample share makes this clonotype medium-sized. V gene TRBV12-3 or TRBV12-4 combines with J gene TRBJ1-2; 7 nucleotides agree with TRBD1. CDR3 length equals 13 residues. J gave up 4 bases and V 5 bases, and 4 bases lay outside the gene matches. The CDR3 here is CASSRDRSYGYTF. In DNA, the CDR3 is TGTGCCAGCAGTCGGGACAGAAGCTATGGCTACACCTTC.

By proportion, this clonotype is medium-sized. The CDR3: CASSLGSGAGGYTF. Written as DNA, the CDR3 is TGTGCCAGCAGTTTAGGATCCGGAGCAGGCGGCTACACCTTC. This chain joins TRBV12-3 or TRBV12-4 and TRBJ1-2; D not resolved. The V gene lost 1 base and the J gene lost 8 bases, with 14 bases spanning the gap. The CDR3 loop spans 14 amino acids.

By frequency in the sample, this clonotype is medium-sized. DNA of the CDR3: TGTGCCAGCAGTTGGACAGCGGAAAATGGCTACACCTTC. Amino acids: CASSWTAENGYTF. The genes are TRBV12-3 or TRBV12-4 and TRBJ1-2; possibly TRBD1 for D (6 bases). CDR3 length: 13 residues. V dropped 4 bases and J dropped 6 bases, with 12 bases sitting between them.